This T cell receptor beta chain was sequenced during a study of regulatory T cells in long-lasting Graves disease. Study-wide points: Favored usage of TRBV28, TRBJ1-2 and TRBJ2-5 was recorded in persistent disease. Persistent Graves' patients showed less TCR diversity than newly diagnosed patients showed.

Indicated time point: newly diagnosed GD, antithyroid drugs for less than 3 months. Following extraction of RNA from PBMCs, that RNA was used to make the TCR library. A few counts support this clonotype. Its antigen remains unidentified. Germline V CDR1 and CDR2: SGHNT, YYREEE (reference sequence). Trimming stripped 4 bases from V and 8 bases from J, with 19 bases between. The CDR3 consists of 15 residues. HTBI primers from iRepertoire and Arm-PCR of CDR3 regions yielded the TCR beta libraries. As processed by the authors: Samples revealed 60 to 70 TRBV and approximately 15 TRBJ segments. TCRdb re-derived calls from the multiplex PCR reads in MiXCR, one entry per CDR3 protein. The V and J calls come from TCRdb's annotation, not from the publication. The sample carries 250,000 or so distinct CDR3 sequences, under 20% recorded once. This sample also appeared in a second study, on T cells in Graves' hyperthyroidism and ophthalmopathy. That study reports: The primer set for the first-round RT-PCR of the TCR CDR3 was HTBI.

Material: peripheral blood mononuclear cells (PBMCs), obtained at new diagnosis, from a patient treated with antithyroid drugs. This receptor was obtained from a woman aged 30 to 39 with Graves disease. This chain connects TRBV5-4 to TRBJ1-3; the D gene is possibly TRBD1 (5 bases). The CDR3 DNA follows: TGTGCCAGCAGCCCCTCCAGGGCCGAGGGAGACACCATATATTTT. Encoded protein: CASSPSRAEGDTIYF.